This T cell receptor (beta chain) was identified in a study of cytomegalovirus exposure and HLA in healthy donors. This PCR relied on a set of 60 Vbeta primers and 13 Jbeta primers. The table came from immunoSEQ multiplex PCR; TCRdb's copy has only in-frame clones and leaves some out. In the table there are over 90,000 clones, about three quarters of which are singletons. From germline, CDR1 is SNHLY and CDR2 FYNNEI. The ends lost 4 bases at V and 0 bases at J; junction bases unmatched: 7. CDR3 length: 17 amino acids. This clonotype was sampled from a man aged 35 to 55 in good health and CMV-seronegative. The sample taken for sequencing was PBMCs. V and J are TRBV2 and TRBJ1-5; TRBD1 aligns across 9 bases. CDR3 residues: CASSGDRDSGSNQPQHF. CDR3 nucleotide sequence: TGTGCCAGCAGTGGGGACAGGGATAGTGGTAGCAATCAGCCCCAGCATTTT.